The clone carrying this T cell receptor (beta chain) has a count of ten or more. The data stem from a study of T cells in Graves' hyperthyroidism and ophthalmopathy. Germline V gives CDR1 PRHDT, CDR2 FYEKMQ (reference sequence). The CDR3 is 14 residues long. With 1 base removed from V and 4 bases from J, the gap between germline ends came to 10 bases. The source material, RNA transcripts, was used to amplify TCR beta CDR3 regions. An initial round of RT-PCR targeting the TCR CDR3 relied on the HTBI primer set. MiXCR, run by TCRdb on the multiplex PCR reads, gives a single entry per CDR3 protein. This sample has over 150,000 distinct CDR3 sequences; less than 20% occur once, and the top ten carry around 48%.

The clonotype comes from a woman aged 50 to 65 with Graves' hyperthyroidism. Sequenced: blood. The chain employs TRBV13 and TRBJ1-1; no definite D call. This CDR3 is CASSLDSRGTEAFF. In DNA, the CDR3 is TGTGCCAGCAGCTTAGATTCCAGAGGCACTGAAGCTTTCTTT.